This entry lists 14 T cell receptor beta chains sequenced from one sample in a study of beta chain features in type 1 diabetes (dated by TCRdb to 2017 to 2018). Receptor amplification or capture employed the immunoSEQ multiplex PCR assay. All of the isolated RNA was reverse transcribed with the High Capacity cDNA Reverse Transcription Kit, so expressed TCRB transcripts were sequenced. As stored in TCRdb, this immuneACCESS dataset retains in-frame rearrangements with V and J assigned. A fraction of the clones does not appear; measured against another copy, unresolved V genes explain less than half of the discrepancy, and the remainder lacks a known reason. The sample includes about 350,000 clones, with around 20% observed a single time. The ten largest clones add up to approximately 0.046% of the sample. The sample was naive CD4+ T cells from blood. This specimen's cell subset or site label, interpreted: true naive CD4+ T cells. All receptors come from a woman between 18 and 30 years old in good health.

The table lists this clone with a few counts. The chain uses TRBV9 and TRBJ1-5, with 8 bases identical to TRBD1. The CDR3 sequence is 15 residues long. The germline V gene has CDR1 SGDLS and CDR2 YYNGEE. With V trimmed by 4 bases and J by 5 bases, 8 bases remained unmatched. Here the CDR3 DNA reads TGTGCCAGCAGCCTGAGAGGACAGGGCGATCAGCCCCAGCATTTT. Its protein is CASSLRGQGDQPQHF.

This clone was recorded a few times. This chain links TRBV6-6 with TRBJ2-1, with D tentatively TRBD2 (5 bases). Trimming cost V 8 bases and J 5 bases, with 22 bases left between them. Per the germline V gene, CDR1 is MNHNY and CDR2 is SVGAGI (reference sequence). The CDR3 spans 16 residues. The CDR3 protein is CASGLKRPPPNNEQFF. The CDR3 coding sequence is TGTGCCAGCGGACTGAAGCGACCCCCTCCTAACAATGAGCAGTTCTTC.

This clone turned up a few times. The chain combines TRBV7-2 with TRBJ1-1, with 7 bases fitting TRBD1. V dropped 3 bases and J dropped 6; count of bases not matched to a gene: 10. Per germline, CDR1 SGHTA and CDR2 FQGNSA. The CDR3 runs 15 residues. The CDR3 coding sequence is TGTGCCAGCAGCTTCCACCAGGGGGAAATCGCTGAAGCTTTCTTT. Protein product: CASSFHQGEIAEAFF.

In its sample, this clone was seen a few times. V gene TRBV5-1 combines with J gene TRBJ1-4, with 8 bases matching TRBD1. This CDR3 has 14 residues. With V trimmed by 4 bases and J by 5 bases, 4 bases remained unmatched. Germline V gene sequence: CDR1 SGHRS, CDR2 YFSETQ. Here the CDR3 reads CASSPDRVNEKLFF. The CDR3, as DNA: TGCGCCAGCAGCCCGGACAGGGTCAATGAAAAACTGTTTTTT.

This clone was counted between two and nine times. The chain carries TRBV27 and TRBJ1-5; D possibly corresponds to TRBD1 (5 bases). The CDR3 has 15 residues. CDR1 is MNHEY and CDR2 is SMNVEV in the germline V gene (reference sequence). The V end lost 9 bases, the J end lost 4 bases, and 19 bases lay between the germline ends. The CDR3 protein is CARQCFTGRNQPQHF. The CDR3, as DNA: TGTGCCAGACAGTGCTTCACAGGTCGGAATCAGCCCCAGCATTTT.

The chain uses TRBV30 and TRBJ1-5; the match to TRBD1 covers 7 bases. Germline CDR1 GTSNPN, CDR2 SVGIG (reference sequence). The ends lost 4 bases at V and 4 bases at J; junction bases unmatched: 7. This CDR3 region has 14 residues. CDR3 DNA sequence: TGTGCCTGGACGGGACAGAACATTAATCAGCCCCAGCATTTT. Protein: CAWTGQNINQPQHF.

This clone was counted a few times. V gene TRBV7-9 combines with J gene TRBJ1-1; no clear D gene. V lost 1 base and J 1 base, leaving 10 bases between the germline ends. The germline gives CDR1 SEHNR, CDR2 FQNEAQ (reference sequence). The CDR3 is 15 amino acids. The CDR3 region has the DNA TGTGCCAGCAGCTTAGGGGCAGTTACGAACACTGAAGCTTTCTTT. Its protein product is CASSLGAVTNTEAFF.

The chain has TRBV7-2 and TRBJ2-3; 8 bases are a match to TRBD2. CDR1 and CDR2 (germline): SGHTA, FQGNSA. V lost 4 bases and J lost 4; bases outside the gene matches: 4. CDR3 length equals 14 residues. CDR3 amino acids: CASSSGLEADTQYF. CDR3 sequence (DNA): TGTGCCAGCAGCTCGGGACTAGAGGCAGATACGCAGTATTTT.

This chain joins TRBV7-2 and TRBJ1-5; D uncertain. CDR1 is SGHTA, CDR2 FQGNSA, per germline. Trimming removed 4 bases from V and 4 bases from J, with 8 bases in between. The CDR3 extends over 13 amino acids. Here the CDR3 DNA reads TGTGCCAGCAGCTATGGAGAGAATCAGCCCCAGCATTTT. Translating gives CASSYGENQPQHF.

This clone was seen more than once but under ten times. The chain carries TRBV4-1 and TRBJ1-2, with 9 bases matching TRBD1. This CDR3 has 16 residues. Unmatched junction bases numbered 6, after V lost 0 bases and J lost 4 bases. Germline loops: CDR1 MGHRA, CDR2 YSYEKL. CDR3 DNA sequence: TGCGCCAGCAGCCAAGAGGACAGGGGCTCCACCTATGGCTACACCTTC. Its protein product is CASSQEDRGSTYGYTF.

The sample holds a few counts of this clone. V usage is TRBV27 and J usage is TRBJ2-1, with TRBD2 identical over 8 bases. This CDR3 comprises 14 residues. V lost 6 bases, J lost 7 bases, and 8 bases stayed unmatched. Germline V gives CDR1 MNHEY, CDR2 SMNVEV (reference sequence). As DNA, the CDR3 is TGTGCCAGCAGCCCGGGAGGGCCAAGGAATGAGCAGTTCTTC. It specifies CASSPGGPRNEQFF.

CDR3 in DNA: TGTGCCTGGAGTGTACAGGGGACAGGGGTGAGAGGCTACACCTTC. This encodes CAWSVQGTGVRGYTF. The chain combines TRBV30 with TRBJ1-2; TRBD1 matches 10 bases. The CDR3 length is 15 residues. Per germline, CDR1 GTSNPN and CDR2 SVGIG (reference sequence). V shed 0 bases, J shed 8 bases, and the junction held 9 bases outside the gene matches.

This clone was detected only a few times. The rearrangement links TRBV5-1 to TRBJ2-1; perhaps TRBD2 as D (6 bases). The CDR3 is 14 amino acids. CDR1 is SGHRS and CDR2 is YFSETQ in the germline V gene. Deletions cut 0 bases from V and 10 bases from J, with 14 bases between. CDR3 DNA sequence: TGCGCCAGCAGCTTGGCTTGGAGCGCGGGAGAGCAGTTCTTC. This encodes CASSLAWSAGEQFF.

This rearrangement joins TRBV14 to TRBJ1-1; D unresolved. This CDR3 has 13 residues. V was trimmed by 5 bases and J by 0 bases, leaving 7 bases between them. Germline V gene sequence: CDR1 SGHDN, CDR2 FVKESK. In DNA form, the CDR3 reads TGTGCCAGCAGCTCACAGTTGAACACTGAAGCTTTCTTT. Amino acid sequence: CASSSQLNTEAFF.